This T cell receptor beta chain appears in the sequencing data of a study of beta chain features in type 1 diabetes. General observations from the study: TCRB CDR3s from Type 1 diabetes patients were moderately but significantly shorter in all four CD4+ subsets.

Using CD45RO/CCR7/CD25/CD127/CD95/CD27, CD4+ naive, central memory, regulatory and stem cell-like memory cells were sorted. Per the germline V gene, CDR1 is SEHNR and CDR2 is FQNEAQ (reference sequence). Trimming shortened V by 6 bases and J by 10 bases, and 12 bases separated the two germline ends. The CDR3 totals 12 residues. Expressed TCRB transcripts were sequenced because the isolated RNA had all been reverse transcribed beforehand. Data came from immunoSEQ multiplex PCR; TCRdb stores just in-frame clones and leaves some out. The sample contains approximately 150,000 clones, approximately 10% of which appear only once. Turning to this clone: Its antigen remains unidentified.

The sample comprised central memory CD4+ T cells from blood. This rearrangement joins TRBV7-9 to TRBJ1-4; possibly TRBD1 for D (6 bases). This sequence was found in a man younger than 45 with type 1 diabetes. This CDR3 reads CASRGGGGKLFF. CDR3 in DNA: TGTGCCAGCAGGGGCGGGGGCGGAAAACTGTTTTTT.